Each of the 24 T cell receptor beta chains below was sequenced from the same sample in a study of shared clonotypes between healthy human individuals. TCRdb's copy holds only in-frame clones and misses some; the assay was immunoSEQ multiplex PCR. The sample has 2 million to 2.5 million clones; more than 90% are singletons. The sample taken for sequencing was naive CD4+ T cells sorted from blood. Subset of the sample: CD45RA+ positively selected. The source of these receptors is a man younger than 35 in good health.

The chain is built from TRBV29-1 and TRBJ2-1; D is ambiguous. Germline V gene data show CDR1 as SQVTM and CDR2 as ANQGSEA. V lost 0 bases, J lost 5 bases, and 5 bases lay in between. The CDR3 loop spans 12 amino acids. The CDR3 nucleotides read TGCAGCGTTGAAGAGAACAACAATGAGCAGTTCTTC. This codes for CSVEENNNEQFF.

The V call is TRBV28, the J call TRBJ2-7; 8 bases line up with TRBD1. V dropped 3 bases and J dropped 10; count of bases not matched to a gene: 2. Germline V CDR1 and CDR2: MDHEN, SYDVKM. The CDR3 is made up of 11 amino acids. CDR3 protein: CASSLTGVQYF. The CDR3 nucleotides read TGTGCCAGCAGTTTGACAGGGGTACAGTACTTC.

The chain carries TRBV9 and TRBJ2-3; perhaps TRBD2 as D (6 bases). The germline gives CDR1 SGDLS, CDR2 YYNGEE. This CDR3 has 17 residues. V was clipped by 3 bases and J by 4 bases, with 21 bases between them. The CDR3 DNA is TGTGCCAGCAGCGAGAGAAGGGACTTCCCCTGGGCAGATACGCAGTATTTT. Translating it yields CASSERRDFPWADTQYF.

The chain uses TRBV7-9 and TRBJ2-2, with TRBD2 matching over 8 bases. V shed 1 base and J 7 bases; nucleotides not matched to a gene: 5. The CDR3 length is 15 residues. Germline CDR1 SEHNR, CDR2 FQNEAQ (reference sequence). This CDR3 is CASSLEGLEDGELFF. The CDR3, as DNA: TGTGCCAGCAGCTTAGAGGGACTAGAAGACGGGGAGCTGTTTTTT.

The chain joins TRBV11-2 to TRBJ1-6, with a possible D match to TRBD1 (6 bases). The CDR3 length is 14 residues. Germline CDR1 is SGHAT and CDR2 is FQNNGV. Trimming left V 5 bases short and J 7 bases short, with 12 bases between. The CDR3 region is CASSQTGHNSPLHF. The CDR3 coding sequence is TGTGCCAGCAGCCAAACAGGGCACAATTCACCCCTCCACTTT.

This rearrangement joins TRBV4-3 to TRBJ1-1; unclear D gene. Germline V CDR1 and CDR2: LGHNA, YSLEER. The V end was cut by 0 bases, the J end by 11 bases, with 16 bases between. The CDR3 extends over 14 amino acids. The DNA for the CDR3 is TGCGCCAGCAGCCAAGAGTGGCAGGCGGCGGAGGCTTTCTTT. Encoded protein: CASSQEWQAAEAFF.

This chain joins TRBV18 and TRBJ2-7, with 9 nucleotides matching TRBD1. CDR1 is KGHSH and CDR2 is LQKENI in the germline V gene. The ends lost 6 bases at V and 12 bases at J; junction bases unmatched: 9. This CDR3 has 12 residues. DNA for the CDR3: TGTGCCAGCTCCCTGAAACCGGGACAGGGGTACTTC. Translation: CASSLKPGQGYF.

The rearrangement links TRBV5-4 to TRBJ2-1; 10 bases are shared with TRBD2. Germline CDR1 reads SGHNT; CDR2 reads YYREEE (reference sequence). Trimming removed 6 bases from V and 6 bases from J; junction bases left unmatched: 9. This CDR3 has 15 amino acids. The CDR3 region has the DNA TGTGCCAGCAACGCTCTAGCGGGAGACGGCAATGAGCAGTTCTTC. Its translation is CASNALAGDGNEQFF.

The CDR3 loop is CASSPDNNYGYTF. The CDR3 bases are TGTGCCAGCAGCCCAGATAATAACTATGGCTACACCTTC. V and J are TRBV9 and TRBJ1-2; no reliable D call. The germline gives CDR1 SGDLS, CDR2 YYNGEE. The CDR3 contains 13 residues. V gave up 4 bases and J gave up 1 base, with 8 bases separating them.

The rearrangement links TRBV11-1 to TRBJ2-3; TRBD1 aligns across 8 bases. The J segment lost 0 bases and the V segment lost 3 bases, leaving 5 bases of the junction unmatched. The CDR3 contains 16 residues. Looked up from germline, CDR1 is SGHAT and CDR2 is FQDESV (reference sequence). DNA for the CDR3: TGTGCCAGCAGCTTCCCAGGGGGCTCCAGCACAGATACGCAGTATTTT. Amino acids: CASSFPGGSSTDTQYF.

The V gene is TRBV5-4, the J gene TRBJ2-2; D is unclear. The V end lost 0 bases, the J end lost 1 base, and 7 bases lay between the germline ends. CDR1 and CDR2 from the germline V gene are SGHNT and YYREEE (reference sequence). The CDR3 is 15 amino acids. This chain's CDR3 is CASSLDSQNTGELFF. CDR3 in DNA: TGTGCCAGCAGCTTGGACAGCCAGAACACCGGGGAGCTGTTTTTT.

This sequence joins TRBV12-5 and TRBJ2-1; maybe TRBD2 (6 bases). The CDR3 runs to 18 residues. The germline gives CDR1 LGHNT, CDR2 FRNRAP. V lost 5 bases and J lost 7, with 27 bases in between. The CDR3: CASGPQEVDGRGRNEQFF. In DNA form, the CDR3 reads TGTGCTAGTGGTCCCCAAGAAGTGGACGGGAGAGGACGAAATGAGCAGTTCTTC.

This chain links TRBV4-2 with TRBJ1-1; a possible D gene is TRBD1 (6 bases). Germline V gene sequence: CDR1 LGHNA, CDR2 YNFKEQ. Between the trimmed V and J ends, which lost 2 bases and 6 bases, there was a span of 19 bases. There are 16 residues in the CDR3. The CDR3 reads CASSQNKNWGAPEAFF. The CDR3 DNA reads as TGTGCCAGCAGCCAAAACAAAAATTGGGGGGCGCCTGAAGCTTTCTTT.

The V gene is TRBV15, the J gene TRBJ2-2; possible D gene TRBD2, 5 bases. The CDR3 is 14 amino acids. V was cut by 1 base and J by 6 bases, with 9 bases left in between. The V gene's germline CDR1 is LNHNV and CDR2 YYDKDF (reference sequence). CDR3 protein: CATSRGGSPGELFF. CDR3 in DNA: TGTGCCACCAGCAGAGGAGGGTCTCCCGGGGAGCTGTTTTTT.

This clone has just one count. This chain's CDR3 is CASSLLPGTGNTYNSPLHF. In DNA form, the CDR3 reads TGCGCCAGCAGCCTTTTACCCGGGACAGGGAACACCTATAATTCACCCCTCCACTTT. The chain employs TRBV4-1 and TRBJ1-6, with 9 nucleotides matching TRBD1. Germline values: CDR1 MGHRA, CDR2 YSYEKL. Trimming at V came to 4 bases and at J to 2 bases, leaving 12 bases not matched to a gene. This CDR3 spans 19 amino acids.

The chain uses TRBV2 and TRBJ1-1; a possible D gene is TRBD1 (6 bases). V was pared by 6 bases and J by 6 bases, with 17 bases between. The germline V gene has CDR1 SNHLY and CDR2 FYNNEI. This CDR3 comprises 14 residues. CDR3 in DNA: TGTGCCAGCAGGACGGGGGTTAACAGGGCTGAAGCTTTCTTT. It encodes CASRTGVNRAEAFF. The variable domain in full, completed from reference TRBV2 and TRBJ1-1, reads EPEVTQTPSHQVTQMGQEVILRCVPISNHLYFYWYRQILGQKVEFLVSFYNNEISEKSEIFDDQFSVERPDGSNFTLKIRSTKLEDSAMYFCASRTGVNRAEAFFGQGTRLTVV.

The chain has TRBV28 and TRBJ2-3, with D perhaps matching TRBD1 or TRBD2 (5 bases each). The V end was cut by 4 bases, the J end by 8 bases, with 16 bases between. Germline values: CDR1 MDHEN, CDR2 SYDVKM. The CDR3 runs 14 residues. CDR3 residues: CASSWGSVGGTQYF. CDR3 sequence (DNA): TGTGCCAGCAGTTGGGGGAGCGTCGGCGGTACGCAGTATTTT.

The rearrangement uses TRBV7-9 and TRBJ2-7; no clear D gene. V lost 5 bases to trimming and J lost 2 bases, with 16 bases between them. CDR3 length equals 15 residues. CDR1 SEHNR and CDR2 FQNEAQ come from the germline V gene (reference sequence). The CDR3 here is CASSLGAADAYEQYF. The DNA of the CDR3 is TGTGCCAGCAGCCTAGGTGCGGCAGACGCCTACGAGCAGTACTTC.

This sequence joins TRBV5-1 and TRBJ1-1, with a tentative D call TRBD1 (5 bases). Germline assignment: CDR1 SGHRS and CDR2 YFSETQ. Trimming took off 0 bases at V and 1 base at J, with 10 bases between the two ends. The CDR3 has 15 residues. CDR3 loop: CASSLVGDGNTEAFF. For the CDR3, the DNA is TGCGCCAGCAGCTTGGTAGGGGATGGGAACACTGAAGCTTTCTTT.

The chain has TRBV28 and TRBJ1-5; D ambiguous. The V and J ends lost 3 bases and 5 bases respectively, with 11 bases between them. The CDR3 is 14 amino acids. Germline V CDR1 and CDR2: MDHEN, SYDVKM. CDR3 DNA: TGTGCCAGCAGTTTTAGCAGGAACCATCAGCCCCAGCATTTT. As protein: CASSFSRNHQPQHF.

The rearrangement joins TRBV6-1 to TRBJ1-2, with unresolved D. The CDR3 extends over 13 amino acids. Germline CDR1 reads MNHNS; CDR2 reads SASEGT. Trimming shortened V by 1 base and J by 4 bases, and 7 bases separated the two germline ends. CDR3 sequence (DNA): TGTGCCAGCAGTGAAGACAATTCCTATGGCTACACCTTC. Translation: CASSEDNSYGYTF.

The J gene is TRBJ2-7, the V gene TRBV29-1; 7 bases are a match to TRBD1. The germline V gene has CDR1 SQVTM and CDR2 ANQGSEA. After removal of 8 bases from V and 7 bases from J, the junction contained 14 bases not matched to a gene. This CDR3 contains 13 residues. CDR3 protein: CSFKGEGAREQYF. CDR3 coding DNA: TGCAGCTTTAAGGGCGAGGGGGCAAGAGAGCAGTACTTC.

The rearrangement joins TRBV5-1 to TRBJ1-1; D remains unclear. The germline V gene encodes CDR1 SGHRS and CDR2 YFSETQ. The CDR3 contains 11 residues. V gave up 4 bases and J gave up 3 bases, with 4 bases separating them. The CDR3 spells CASSRDTEAFF. In DNA form, the CDR3 reads TGCGCCAGCAGCAGGGACACTGAAGCTTTCTTT.

The V and J genes are TRBV28 and TRBJ1-5; TRBD1 agrees at 7 bases. The CDR3 is 18 amino acids. V lost 7 bases and J lost 2; bases outside the gene matches: 17. Germline CDR1 and CDR2: MDHEN and SYDVKM. The CDR3 spells CASKTPLRQGRGNQPQHF. The CDR3, as DNA: TGTGCCAGCAAGACCCCGCTCAGACAGGGCAGGGGCAATCAGCCCCAGCATTTT.